A single sample is the source of the 13 T cell receptor beta chains below, sequenced in a study of T cell responses to AZD1222 COVID-19 vaccine. TCRdb keeps only in-frame clones here, not all; method: immunoSEQ multiplex PCR. The sample carries 150,000 to 200,000 clones, 85% to 95% recorded once. The sequences come from peripheral blood, collected on day 0 of AZD1222 vaccination. The receptors were gathered from an adult in good health.

This sequence joins TRBV28 and TRBJ2-5; D unclear. Trimming stripped 6 bases from V and 4 bases from J, with 3 bases between. Germline assignment: CDR1 MDHEN and CDR2 SYDVKM. This CDR3 is 10 amino acids long. In DNA, the CDR3 is TGTGCCAGCAGCTCAGAGACCCAGTACTTC. Translated: CASSSETQYF.

CDR3 loop: CASSSGRQNSPLHF. The CDR3 nucleotides read TGTGCCAGCAGCTCCGGACGGCAGAATTCACCCCTCCACTTT. The V call is TRBV7-6, the J call TRBJ1-6; D gene ambiguous. V shed 4 bases and J shed 7 bases, with 11 bases lying between them. The germline CDR1 and CDR2 sequences are SGHVS and FNYEAQ. The CDR3 is 14 residues long.

V usage is TRBV30 and J usage is TRBJ2-5; TRBD2 matches 7 bases. The germline V gene has CDR1 GTSNPN and CDR2 SVGIG (reference sequence). The V segment lost 3 bases and the J segment 6 bases; nucleotides outside the gene matches: 13. This CDR3 has 15 amino acids. In nucleotides, the CDR3 is TGTGCCTGGAGGGGGGTCGGGGAGGGGCTGAAGACCCAGTACTTC. It specifies CAWRGVGEGLKTQYF.

The chain links TRBV3-1 (or the pseudogene TRBV3-2) to TRBJ1-2; D possibly corresponds to TRBD1 (6 bases). The CDR3 consists of 13 residues. V gave up 0 bases and J gave up 8 bases, with 10 bases separating them. Germline V gives CDR1 LGHDT, CDR2 YNNKEL (reference sequence). CDR3 sequence reads: CASSQEGQGGYTF. DNA of the CDR3: TGTGCCAGCAGCCAAGAAGGGCAGGGGGGCTACACCTTC.

V is TRBV6-1 and J is TRBJ2-1; 14 bases agree with TRBD2. Trimming took 2 bases from V and 10 from J; bases not matched to a gene: 7. The V gene's germline CDR1 is MNHNS and CDR2 SASEGT. This CDR3 contains 16 residues. The CDR3 DNA sequence: TGTGCCAGCAGTGAAACGTGGACTAGCGGGGGGCGGGAGCAGTTCTTC. Translating it yields CASSETWTSGGREQFF.

The chain carries TRBV5-6 and TRBJ1-2, with 9 bases aligning to TRBD1. Losses at the gene ends were 5 bases for V and 4 bases for J; bases not matched to a gene: 12. This CDR3 comprises 16 residues. Germline CDR1 SGHDT, CDR2 YYEEEE. CDR3 protein: CASSYRPGQGPYGYTF. In DNA, the CDR3 is TGTGCCAGCAGTTACCGTCCGGGACAGGGCCCCTATGGCTACACCTTC.

This sequence joins TRBV28 and TRBJ1-2, with D possibly TRBD1 on 6 matching bases. The CDR3 covers 14 residues. Trimming cost V 8 bases and J 8 bases, with 21 bases left between them. The V gene's germline CDR1 is MDHEN and CDR2 SYDVKM. The CDR3 coding sequence is TGTGCCAGCTCACCGGGACACCCATCGTTAGGCTACACCTTC. Amino acids: CASSPGHPSLGYTF.

Points on this clone: The same CDR3 is also encoded by other DNA sequences in this sample. This chain links TRBV28 with TRBJ2-5; D is perhaps TRBD2 (5 bases). The V end lost 5 bases, the J end lost 1 base, and 8 bases lay between the germline ends. Germline V CDR1 and CDR2: MDHEN, SYDVKM. This CDR3 has 13 amino acids. CDR3 sequence: CASSPGLQETQYF. CDR3 coding DNA: TGTGCCAGCAGTCCTGGACTCCAAGAGACCCAGTACTTC.

V usage is TRBV18 and J usage is TRBJ1-2; 9 positions match TRBD1. The germline V gene has CDR1 KGHSH and CDR2 LQKENI. J was trimmed by 8 bases and V by 2 bases; bases with no gene match: 9. The CDR3 covers 15 residues. The CDR3 nucleotides are TGTGCCAGCTCACCAGTATCGGGACAGGGTAGCGGCTACACCTTC. Its protein product is CASSPVSGQGSGYTF.

The rearrangement joins TRBV6-6 to TRBJ1-2; tentatively, D is TRBD1 (6 bases). Germline-derived CDR1 and CDR2 are MNHNY and SVGAGI (reference sequence). The CDR3 sequence is 15 residues long. V lost 0 bases, J lost 0 bases, and 8 bases lay in between. CDR3 sequence reads: CASSYSTGSNYGYTF. CDR3 DNA sequence: TGTGCCAGCAGTTACTCGACAGGCTCTAACTATGGCTACACCTTC.

The rearrangement joins TRBV13 to TRBJ1-1; D not certain. Deletions cut 0 bases from V and 4 bases from J, with 6 bases between. The CDR3 spans 13 residues. Germline lookup yields CDR1 PRHDT and CDR2 FYEKMQ (reference sequence). The CDR3 here is CASSLGVVTEAFF. For the CDR3, the DNA is TGTGCCAGCAGCTTAGGGGTTGTCACTGAAGCTTTCTTT.

The chain uses TRBV6-4 and TRBJ1-2; 7 bases are a match to TRBD1. This CDR3 has 16 residues. Germline assignment: CDR1 MRHNA and CDR2 SNTAGT. V was clipped by 2 bases and J by 8 bases; unmatched bases: 14. The CDR3, as DNA: TGTGCCAGCAGTGACCCACAGGGGCCCCTATTCAGCGGCTACACCTTC. It yields the protein CASSDPQGPLFSGYTF.

The chain links TRBV28 to TRBJ2-1; 7 nucleotides line up with TRBD2. The V gene's germline CDR1 is MDHEN and CDR2 SYDVKM. CDR3 size: 18 residues. After removal of 4 bases from V and 0 bases from J, the junction contained 12 bases not matched to a gene. The chain's CDR3 is CASSSERWGGGSYNEQFF. The DNA for the CDR3 is TGTGCCAGCAGTTCGGAGAGATGGGGGGGAGGCTCCTACAATGAGCAGTTCTTC. Together with reference TRBV28 and TRBJ2-1, the CDR3 gives the full variable domain: DVKVTQSSRYLVKRTGEKVFLECVQDMDHENMFWYRQDPGLGLRLIYFSYDVKMKEKGDIPEGYSVSREKKERFSLILESASTNQTSMYLCASSSERWGGGSYNEQFFGPGTRLTVL.